The clone carrying this T cell receptor (beta chain) has only a few counts. Its antigen is not known. Healthy Russian Caucasian donors spanned ages about 6 to 90 years. Together with a sample-barcoded 5' primer, a J-beta primer mix was included in a second PCR lasting roughly 6 to 12 cycles. TCRdb analysed the 5' RACE reads with MiXCR anew, one entry per CDR3 protein. The table records 1.5 million to 2 million distinct CDR3 sequences, 28% of them present only once. The CDR3 runs to 15 residues. Germline V CDR1 and CDR2: SGHTA, FQGTGA. The data stem from a study of blood T cells in healthy people across ages. Findings of the study overall: Roughly linear declines in TCR beta diversity per million T cells occurred with age.

This receptor was obtained from a woman aged 25 to 39 in good health. The chain links TRBV7-3 to TRBJ2-4, with D maybe TRBD1 (6 bases). The J call may not be correct, given that the DNA end is closer to TRBJ2-7. Specimen: blood. The CDR3: CASSQSGGPLYEQYF. The CDR3 coding sequence is TGTGCCAGCAGCCAGAGTGGGGGCCCTTTATACGAGCAGTACTTC.